The 23 T cell receptor beta chains listed next were all sequenced from one sample in a study of blood T cell repertoires in COVID-19. Profiled with immunoSEQ multiplex PCR; TCRdb holds only in-frame clones, not every one. This table holds some 170,000 clones, more than 70% found once. Specimen: peripheral blood. These receptor sequences come from a woman aged 55-75 years with acute or convalescent COVID-19.

V is TRBV18 and J is TRBJ2-7; 8 bases are shared with TRBD2. V lost 4 bases to trimming and J lost 2 bases; unmatched junction nucleotides: 10. Germline V CDR1 and CDR2: KGHSH, LQKENI. This CDR3 has 16 amino acids. This CDR3 reads CASSQGRSGGPYEQYF. Written as DNA, the CDR3 is TGTGCCAGCTCACAGGGCAGGTCGGGAGGGCCCTACGAGCAGTACTTC.

This clone came up once. The chain employs TRBV24-1 and TRBJ1-2; possible D gene TRBD1, 6 bases. The germline V gene encodes CDR1 KGHDR and CDR2 SFDVKD. Trimming left V 7 bases short and J 4 bases short, with 9 bases between. CDR3 length: 12 amino acids. This chain's CDR3 is CATSDRTYGYTF. The CDR3 coding sequence is TGTGCCACCAGCGACAGGACCTATGGCTACACCTTC.

The chain recombines TRBV14 with TRBJ2-5, with D maybe TRBD2 (5 bases). CDR3 length: 13 amino acids. Trimming shortened V by 4 bases and J by 6 bases, and 12 bases separated the two germline ends. Germline V CDR1 and CDR2: SGHDN, FVKESK. The CDR3 loop reads CASSPFGEQTQYF. CDR3 bases: TGTGCCAGCAGCCCGTTCGGGGAACAGACCCAGTACTTC.

The CDR3 loop is CASSLQGTVRDTIYF. The CDR3 nucleotides are TGTGCCAGCAGCCTCCAGGGGACGGTACGGGACACCATATATTTT. The rearrangement links TRBV27 to TRBJ1-3; possible D gene TRBD1, 6 bases. Germline V gene sequence: CDR1 MNHEY, CDR2 SMNVEV (reference sequence). The CDR3 length is 15 residues. V dropped 6 bases and J dropped 8 bases, with 20 bases sitting between them.

The rearrangement uses TRBV30 and TRBJ1-2, with D possibly being TRBD1 (6 bases). Germline V lookup: CDR1 GTSNPN, CDR2 SVGIG (reference sequence). The V end lost 0 bases, the J end lost 4 bases, and 18 bases lay between the germline ends. This CDR3 spans 16 amino acids. As DNA, the CDR3 is TGTGCCTGGAGTGTAGTAGGCCAGGGGAGAATCTATGGCTACACCTTC. It specifies CAWSVVGQGRIYGYTF.

This clone appeared a few times. This chain links TRBV18 with TRBJ1-2, with D tentatively TRBD1 (6 bases). The CDR3 runs 14 residues. The germline CDR1 and CDR2 sequences are KGHSH and LQKENI. Trimming shortened V by 3 bases and J by 4 bases, and 12 bases separated the two germline ends. CDR3 protein: CASSPRGSGYGYTF. The CDR3 DNA is TGTGCCAGCTCACCCAGGGGTTCGGGCTATGGCTACACCTTC.

The chain combines TRBV15 with TRBJ2-1, with TRBD2 matching 7 bases. The CDR3 loop spans 14 amino acids. The J segment lost 6 bases and the V segment lost 2 bases, leaving 4 bases of the junction unmatched. Germline loops: CDR1 LNHNV, CDR2 YYDKDF (reference sequence). CDR3 sequence reads: CATSRPLALNEQFF. CDR3 DNA: TGTGCCACCAGCAGACCACTAGCGCTCAATGAGCAGTTCTTC. Full variable domain (outside the CDR3, taken from reference TRBV15 and TRBJ2-1): DAMVIQNPRYQVTQFGKPVTLSCSQTLNHNVMYWYQQKSSQAPKLLFHYYDKDFNNEADTPDNFQSRRPNTSFCFLDIRSPGLGDTAMYLCATSRPLALNEQFFGPGTRLTVL.

The chain uses TRBV28 and TRBJ1-4; D is undetermined. CDR3 length equals 14 residues. V was trimmed by 2 bases and J by 7 bases, leaving 11 bases between them. Germline lookup yields CDR1 MDHEN and CDR2 SYDVKM. As DNA, the CDR3 is TGTGCCAGCAGTTTAAGACCTGCGGGTGAAAAACTGTTTTTT. The encoded protein is CASSLRPAGEKLFF.

The chain carries TRBV2 and TRBJ2-1; D gene unclear. There are 14 residues in the CDR3. V lost 2 bases, J lost 1 base, and 6 bases lay in between. The germline gives CDR1 SNHLY, CDR2 FYNNEI. The CDR3 protein is CASSESRSYNEQFF. As DNA, the CDR3 is TGTGCCAGCAGTGAAAGCAGGTCCTACAATGAGCAGTTCTTC.

The rearrangement links TRBV3-1 (or the pseudogene TRBV3-2) to TRBJ1-1; no clear D. V lost 5 bases, J lost 7 bases, and 11 bases lay in between. This CDR3 has 12 residues. Germline V gives CDR1 LGHDT, CDR2 YNNKEL (reference sequence). The CDR3 nucleotides are TGTGCCAGCAGCAGCTCTAAATTTGAAGCTTTCTTT. Translation: CASSSSKFEAFF.

The rearrangement links TRBV5-1 to TRBJ1-5, with 7 bases identical to TRBD1. The CDR3 length is 15 residues. Germline V gene data show CDR1 as SGHRS and CDR2 as YFSETQ. V trimming: 1 base; J trimming: 4 bases; junction bases outside the gene matches: 5. The CDR3 reads CASSLSGQINQPQHF. CDR3 bases: TGCGCCAGCAGCTTGTCGGGACAGATTAATCAGCCCCAGCATTTT.

V usage is TRBV6-1 and J usage is TRBJ2-5, with D possibly being TRBD2 (5 bases). The CDR3 contains 16 residues. V was trimmed by 4 bases and J by 1 base, leaving 16 bases between them. Germline CDR1 and CDR2: MNHNS and SASEGT. The CDR3 here is CASSGRPGFSQETQYF. CDR3 sequence (DNA): TGTGCCAGCAGTGGCAGGCCGGGGTTTTCCCAAGAGACCCAGTACTTC.

V is TRBV30 and J is TRBJ1-2, with TRBD1 identical over 8 bases. Germline V lookup: CDR1 GTSNPN, CDR2 SVGIG (reference sequence). This CDR3 region has 13 residues. J was trimmed by 6 bases and V by 0 bases; bases with no gene match: 3. The CDR3 bases are TGTGCCTGGAGTGTAGACAGGGGCCATGGCTACACCTTC. Amino acid sequence: CAWSVDRGHGYTF.

CDR3 sequence (DNA): TGCGCCAGCAGCCAAGTTGTTAGCGGGAGTCCGCACACAGATACGCAGTATTTT. Its protein is CASSQVVSGSPHTDTQYF. The V and J genes are TRBV4-1 and TRBJ2-3; 9 bases fit TRBD2. CDR1 MGHRA and CDR2 YSYEKL come from the germline V gene. This CDR3 spans 18 amino acids. The J segment lost 2 bases and the V segment lost 1 base, leaving 10 bases of the junction unmatched.

This clone was seen only once. The rearrangement uses TRBV10-3 and TRBJ2-3; maybe TRBD2 (6 bases). Germline V gives CDR1 ENHRY, CDR2 SYGVKD. The CDR3 covers 14 residues. Trimming took off 4 bases at V and 4 bases at J, with 12 bases between the two ends. The CDR3 region has the DNA TGTGCCATCAGTGGGAGGGCCCACCCAGATACGCAGTATTTT. This translates into CAISGRAHPDTQYF.

CDR3: CSASDGSLSAHEQFF. For the CDR3, the DNA is TGCAGTGCTAGTGACGGGTCTCTGAGTGCCCATGAGCAGTTCTTC. The rearrangement uses TRBV20-1 and TRBJ2-1; D remains ambiguous. The V gene lost 3 bases and the J gene lost 8 bases, with 20 bases spanning the gap. Per the germline V gene, CDR1 is DFQATT and CDR2 is SNEGSKA (reference sequence). There are 15 residues in the CDR3.

The CDR3 coding sequence is TGTGCCAGCAGCCAAGATCGGGGGAGGCGGCAGTACTTC. Translated: CASSQDRGRRQYF. The V call is TRBV3-1 (or the pseudogene TRBV3-2), the J call TRBJ2-7; a possible D gene is TRBD2 (6 bases). The V end lost 0 bases, the J end lost 9 bases, and 12 bases lay between the germline ends. CDR1 LGHDT and CDR2 YNNKEL come from the germline V gene (reference sequence). This CDR3 is built from 13 residues.

The chain couples TRBV4-1 to TRBJ2-1; D is possibly TRBD1 (6 bases). Germline lookup yields CDR1 MGHRA and CDR2 YSYEKL. CDR3 length: 15 residues. V lost 1 base and J 5 bases, leaving 12 bases between the germline ends. The CDR3: CASSQGTVPNNEQFF. DNA of the CDR3: TGCGCCAGCAGCCAAGGGACAGTGCCTAACAATGAGCAGTTCTTC.

The chain combines TRBV29-1 with TRBJ1-1; D not certain. The CDR3 totals 12 residues. Germline CDR1 reads SQVTM; CDR2 reads ANQGSEA. Trimming shortened V by 7 bases and J by 4 bases, and 13 bases separated the two germline ends. The CDR3 nucleotides are TGCAGCGCCCGTCCGGGAGGCACTGAAGCTTTCTTT. Translated, it gives CSARPGGTEAFF.

This chain uses TRBV7-2 with TRBJ2-3; TRBD2 aligns across 10 bases. This CDR3 spans 17 amino acids. The germline V gene encodes CDR1 SGHTA and CDR2 FQGNSA. J lost 7 bases, V lost 1 base, and 11 bases had no gene match. This chain's CDR3 is CASSLVLAGVLGNTQYF. The CDR3 DNA reads TGTGCCAGCAGCTTAGTCCTAGCGGGAGTCCTGGGGAATACGCAGTATTTT.

The chain carries TRBV2 and TRBJ1-2; 7 bases map to TRBD1. The V gene's germline CDR1 is SNHLY and CDR2 FYNNEI. The CDR3 loop spans 14 amino acids. With 6 bases clipped from V and 4 bases from J, the junction kept 8 bases outside the gene matches. The CDR3 sequence is CASSAQGFVYGYTF. The CDR3 DNA is TGTGCCAGCAGCGCACAGGGGTTCGTCTATGGCTACACCTTC.

V is TRBV6-5 and J is TRBJ2-2; 8 nucleotides match TRBD2. From germline, CDR1 is MNHEY and CDR2 SVGAGI. CDR3 length: 16 amino acids. V lost 1 base to trimming and J lost 1 base; unmatched junction nucleotides: 2. The CDR3 is CASSYFGRGNTGELFF. CDR3 sequence (DNA): TGTGCCAGCAGTTACTTCGGGAGGGGGAACACCGGGGAGCTGTTTTTT.

This clone has a handful of counts. This CDR3 is also generated by other DNA sequences in the sample. V gene TRBV6-5 combines with J gene TRBJ2-7; 8 bases align to TRBD1. This CDR3 comprises 15 residues. J was trimmed by 1 base and V by 6 bases; bases with no gene match: 8. Germline loops: CDR1 MNHEY, CDR2 SVGAGI. CDR3 coding DNA: TGTGCCAGCAGACCCGGGACAGGTAGTTCCTACGAGCAGTACTTC. Amino acids: CASRPGTGSSYEQYF.